This T cell receptor beta chain is drawn from a study of OX40 agonist ivuxolimab in advanced cancers. Study details: Enrolled patients in dose escalation had cancers that were hepatocellular carcinoma, melanoma, renal cell or head and neck cancer. Having had anti-PD-1, anti-PD-L1 or anti-CTLA-4 therapy before was allowed, and 40% to 45% had some. Three patients got partial responses; one had hepatocellular carcinoma and two had cutaneous melanoma.

The CDR3 has 13 residues. The V end lost 4 bases, the J end lost 5 bases, and 11 bases lay between the germline ends. CDR1 and CDR2 (germline): SGHDT, YYEEEE. Assay used: immunoSEQ multiplex PCR; TCRdb lists only in-frame clones, some missing. The sample carries roughly 75,000 clones, 86% recorded once. The gene calls are TRBV5-6 and TRBJ2-3, with a possible D match to TRBD2 (6 bases). The TCR comes from an adult with an advanced solid tumor such as melanoma, head and neck, liver or kidney cancer. Material: CD4+ or CD8+ T cells sorted from blood, obtained in a trial of the OX40 agonist ivuxolimab. The CDR3 loop is CASSLQEGDTQYF. Here the CDR3 DNA reads TGTGCCAGCAGCCTCCAGGAGGGAGATACGCAGTATTTT.